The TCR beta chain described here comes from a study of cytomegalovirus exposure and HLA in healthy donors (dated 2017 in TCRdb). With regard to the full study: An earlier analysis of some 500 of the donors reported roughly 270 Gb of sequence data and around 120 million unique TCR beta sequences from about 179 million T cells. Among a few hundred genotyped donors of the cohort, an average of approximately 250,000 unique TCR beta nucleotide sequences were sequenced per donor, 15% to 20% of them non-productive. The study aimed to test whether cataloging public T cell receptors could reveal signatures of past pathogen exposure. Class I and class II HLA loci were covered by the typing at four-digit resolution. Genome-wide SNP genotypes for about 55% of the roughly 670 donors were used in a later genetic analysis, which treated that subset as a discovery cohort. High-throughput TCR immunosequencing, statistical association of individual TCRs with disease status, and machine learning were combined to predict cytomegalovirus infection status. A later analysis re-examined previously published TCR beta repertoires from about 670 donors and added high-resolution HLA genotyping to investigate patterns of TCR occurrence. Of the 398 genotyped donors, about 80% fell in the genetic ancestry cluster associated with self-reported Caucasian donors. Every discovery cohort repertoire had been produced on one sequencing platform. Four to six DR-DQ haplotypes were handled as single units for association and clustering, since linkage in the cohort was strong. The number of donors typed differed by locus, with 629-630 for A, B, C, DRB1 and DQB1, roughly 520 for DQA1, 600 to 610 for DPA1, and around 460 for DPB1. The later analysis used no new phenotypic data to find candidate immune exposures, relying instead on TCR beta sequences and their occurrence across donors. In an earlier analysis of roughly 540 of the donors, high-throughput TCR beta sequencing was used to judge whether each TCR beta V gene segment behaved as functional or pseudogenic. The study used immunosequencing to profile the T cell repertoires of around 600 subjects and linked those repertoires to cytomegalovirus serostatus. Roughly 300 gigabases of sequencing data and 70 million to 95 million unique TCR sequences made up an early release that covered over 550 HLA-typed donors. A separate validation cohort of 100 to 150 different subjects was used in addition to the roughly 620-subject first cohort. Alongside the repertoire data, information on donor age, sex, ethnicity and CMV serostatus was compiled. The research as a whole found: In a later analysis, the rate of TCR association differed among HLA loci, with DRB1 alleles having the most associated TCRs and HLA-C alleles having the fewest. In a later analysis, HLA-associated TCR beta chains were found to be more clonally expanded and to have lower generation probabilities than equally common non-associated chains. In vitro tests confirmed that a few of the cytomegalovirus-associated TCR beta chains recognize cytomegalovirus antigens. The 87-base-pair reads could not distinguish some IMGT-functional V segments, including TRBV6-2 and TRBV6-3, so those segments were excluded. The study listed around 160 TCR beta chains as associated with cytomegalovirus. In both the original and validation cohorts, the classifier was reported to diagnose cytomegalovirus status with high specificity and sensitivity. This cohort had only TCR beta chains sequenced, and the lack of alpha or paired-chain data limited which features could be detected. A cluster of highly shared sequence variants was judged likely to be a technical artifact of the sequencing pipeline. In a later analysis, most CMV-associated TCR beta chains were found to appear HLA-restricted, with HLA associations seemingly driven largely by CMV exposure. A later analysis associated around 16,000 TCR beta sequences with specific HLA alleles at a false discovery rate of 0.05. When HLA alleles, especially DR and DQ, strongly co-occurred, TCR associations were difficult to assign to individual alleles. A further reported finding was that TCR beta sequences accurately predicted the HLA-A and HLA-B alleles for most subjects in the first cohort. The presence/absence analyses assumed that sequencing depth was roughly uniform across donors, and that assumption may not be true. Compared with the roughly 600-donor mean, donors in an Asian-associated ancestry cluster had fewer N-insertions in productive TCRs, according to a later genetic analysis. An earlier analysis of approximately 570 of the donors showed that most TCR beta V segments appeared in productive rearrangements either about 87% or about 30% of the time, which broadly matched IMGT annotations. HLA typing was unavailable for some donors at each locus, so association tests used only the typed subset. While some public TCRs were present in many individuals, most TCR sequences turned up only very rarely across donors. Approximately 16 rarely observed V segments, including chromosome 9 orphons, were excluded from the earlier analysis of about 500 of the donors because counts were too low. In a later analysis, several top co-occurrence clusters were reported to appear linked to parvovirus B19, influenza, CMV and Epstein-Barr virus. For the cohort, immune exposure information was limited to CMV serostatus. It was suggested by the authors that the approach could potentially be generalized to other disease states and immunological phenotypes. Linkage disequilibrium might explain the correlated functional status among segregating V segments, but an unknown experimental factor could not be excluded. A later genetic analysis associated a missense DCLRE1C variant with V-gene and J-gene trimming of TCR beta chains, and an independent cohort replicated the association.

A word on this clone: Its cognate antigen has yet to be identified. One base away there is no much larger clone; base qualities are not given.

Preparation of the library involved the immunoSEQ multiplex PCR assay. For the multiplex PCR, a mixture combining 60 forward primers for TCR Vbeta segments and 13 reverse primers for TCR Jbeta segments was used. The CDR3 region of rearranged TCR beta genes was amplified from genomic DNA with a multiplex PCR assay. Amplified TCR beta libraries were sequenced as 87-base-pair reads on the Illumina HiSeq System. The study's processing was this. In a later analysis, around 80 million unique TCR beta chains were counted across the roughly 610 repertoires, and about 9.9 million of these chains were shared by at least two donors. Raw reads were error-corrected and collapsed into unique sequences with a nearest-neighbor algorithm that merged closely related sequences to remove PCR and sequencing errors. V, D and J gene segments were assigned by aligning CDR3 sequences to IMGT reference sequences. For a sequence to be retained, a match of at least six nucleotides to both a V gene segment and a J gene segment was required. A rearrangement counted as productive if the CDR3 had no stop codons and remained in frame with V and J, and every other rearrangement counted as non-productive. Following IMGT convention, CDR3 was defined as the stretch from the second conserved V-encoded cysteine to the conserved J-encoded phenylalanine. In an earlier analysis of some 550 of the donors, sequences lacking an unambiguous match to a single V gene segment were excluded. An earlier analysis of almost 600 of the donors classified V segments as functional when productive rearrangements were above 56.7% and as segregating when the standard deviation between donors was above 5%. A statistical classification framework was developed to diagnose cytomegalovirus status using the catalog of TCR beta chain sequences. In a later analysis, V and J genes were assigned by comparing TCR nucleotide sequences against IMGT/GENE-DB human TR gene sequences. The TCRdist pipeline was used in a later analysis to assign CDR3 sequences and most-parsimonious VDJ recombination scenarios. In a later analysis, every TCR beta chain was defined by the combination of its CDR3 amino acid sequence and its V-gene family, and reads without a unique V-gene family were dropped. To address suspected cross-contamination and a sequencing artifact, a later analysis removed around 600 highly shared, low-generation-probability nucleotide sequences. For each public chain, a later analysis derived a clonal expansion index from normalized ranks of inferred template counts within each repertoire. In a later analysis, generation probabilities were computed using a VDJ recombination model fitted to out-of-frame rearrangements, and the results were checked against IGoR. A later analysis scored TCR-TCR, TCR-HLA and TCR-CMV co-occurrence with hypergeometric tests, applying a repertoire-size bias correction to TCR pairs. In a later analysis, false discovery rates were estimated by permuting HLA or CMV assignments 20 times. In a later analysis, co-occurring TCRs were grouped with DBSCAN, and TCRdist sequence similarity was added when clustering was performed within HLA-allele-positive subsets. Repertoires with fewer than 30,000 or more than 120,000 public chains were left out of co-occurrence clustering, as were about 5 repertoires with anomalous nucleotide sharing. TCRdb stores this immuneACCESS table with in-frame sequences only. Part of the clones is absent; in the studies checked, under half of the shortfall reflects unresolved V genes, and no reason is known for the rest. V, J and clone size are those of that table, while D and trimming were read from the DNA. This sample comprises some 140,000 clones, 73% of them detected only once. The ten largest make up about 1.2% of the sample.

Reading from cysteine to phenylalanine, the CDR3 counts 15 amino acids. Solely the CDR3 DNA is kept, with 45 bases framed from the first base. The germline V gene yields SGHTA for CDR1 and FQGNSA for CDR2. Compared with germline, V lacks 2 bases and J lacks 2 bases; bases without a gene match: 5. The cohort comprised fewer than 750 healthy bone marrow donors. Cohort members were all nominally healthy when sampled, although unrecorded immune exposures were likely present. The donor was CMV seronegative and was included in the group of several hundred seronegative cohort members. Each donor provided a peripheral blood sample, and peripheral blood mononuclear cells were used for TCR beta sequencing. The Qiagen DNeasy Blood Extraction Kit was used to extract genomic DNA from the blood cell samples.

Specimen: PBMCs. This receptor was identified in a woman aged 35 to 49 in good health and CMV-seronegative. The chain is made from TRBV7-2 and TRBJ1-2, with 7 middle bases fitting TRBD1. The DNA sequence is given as TGTGCCAGCAGCTTACAGACAGGGCCCAACTATGGCTACACCTTC. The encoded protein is CASSLQTGPNYGYTF.